Presented here are 3 T cell receptor beta chains from one specimen sequenced in a study of graft-versus-host responses after intestinal transplantation. Assay used: immunoSEQ multiplex PCR; TCRdb lists only in-frame clones, some missing. The sample has 95,000 to 100,000 clones; roughly 86% are singletons. Here the sequenced sample was PBMCs, taken 255 days after intestinal transplant. The receptors originated from a human patient who received an intestinal transplant, so some T cells may come from the graft donor.

The CDR3 region has the DNA TGTGCCAGCAGCTTAGTTTACCAGGGACAGGGGGCCCGAGAGACCCAGTACTTC. Its protein is CASSLVYQGQGARETQYF. The gene calls are TRBV11-2 and TRBJ2-5; TRBD1 aligns across 12 bases. The CDR3 is made up of 18 amino acids. Germline assignment: CDR1 SGHAT and CDR2 FQNNGV. Trimming took 1 base from V and 4 from J; bases not matched to a gene: 10.

This chain uses TRBV2 with TRBJ2-3; TRBD2 matches at 9 bases. This CDR3 has 17 residues. V gave up 4 bases and J gave up 2 bases; unmatched junction bases: 10. Per germline, CDR1 SNHLY and CDR2 FYNNEI. CDR3: CASSVLPSGVITDTQYF. As DNA, the CDR3 is TGTGCCAGCAGTGTACTCCCTAGCGGGGTTATCACAGATACGCAGTATTTT.

This chain joins TRBV4-1 and TRBJ2-5; weak D call: TRBD2 (5 bases). V lost 0 bases to trimming and J lost 5 bases, with 19 bases between them. The CDR3 is 17 residues long. Per germline, CDR1 MGHRA and CDR2 YSYEKL. Written as DNA, the CDR3 is TGCGCCAGCAGCCAAGATGGCCTAGCTGTATCCGGGGAGACCCAGTACTTC. It specifies CASSQDGLAVSGETQYF.